The rows below give T cell receptor beta chains drawn from one sample of a study of blood T cell repertoires in COVID-19. Sequencing used immunoSEQ multiplex PCR; TCRdb keeps in-frame clones, though not all of them. The data hold fewer than 250,000 clones, with around 82% observed a single time. Sequenced: PBMCs or T cells enriched from blood (not recorded which). These receptors all stem from a woman in her 50s with acute COVID-19. Each CDR3 is given with its conserved first and last residue. The order of the fields is clone size, D gene, V gene, J gene, CDR3 protein, CDR3 DNA. D genes are given only for firm matches. The listing skips clone size in some rows; elsewhere it reads once, few, many or a size class.

-	TRBD1	TRBV5-6	TRBJ1-2	CASSSGTGHGYTF	TGTGCCAGCAGCTCTGGGACAGGCCACGGCTACACCTTC
-	-	TRBV4-1	TRBJ2-3	CASSSGGATYSQYF	TGCGCCAGCAGCTCCGGAGGGGCTACCTACTCGCAGTATTTT
-	-	TRBV5-1	TRBJ1-4	CASMRDGNEKLFF	TGCGCCAGCATGCGGGACGGTAATGAAAAACTGTTTTTT
-	-	TRBV19	TRBJ1-1	CASRDVGGDTEAFF	TGTGCCAGTAGGGACGTGGGGGGAGACACTGAAGCTTTCTTT
once	TRBD1	TRBV29-1	TRBJ1-5	CSVSRGGNQPQHF	TGCAGCGTCAGCAGGGGGGGCAATCAGCCCCAGCATTTT
-	-	TRBV4-1	TRBJ2-3	CASSQAEVGGEPADTQYF	TGCGCCAGCAGCCAAGCGGAAGTTGGAGGGGAGCCCGCAGATACGCAGTATTTT
-	TRBD2	TRBV7-2	TRBJ2-1	CASSLTGGPWDEQFF	TGTGCCAGCAGCTTAACGGGGGGGCCTTGGGATGAGCAGTTCTTC
-	-	TRBV9	TRBJ2-5	CASSVAGPEGETQYF	TGTGCCAGCAGCGTAGCGGGTCCGGAGGGAGAGACCCAGTACTTC
-	-	TRBV6-5	TRBJ1-5	CASSPWGGVGQPQHF	TGTGCCAGCAGTCCCTGGGGGGGTGTTGGTCAGCCCCAGCATTTT
-	TRBD1	TRBV29-1	TRBJ1-2	CSVGDSVNYGYTF	TGCAGCGTCGGGGACAGCGTTAACTATGGCTACACCTTC